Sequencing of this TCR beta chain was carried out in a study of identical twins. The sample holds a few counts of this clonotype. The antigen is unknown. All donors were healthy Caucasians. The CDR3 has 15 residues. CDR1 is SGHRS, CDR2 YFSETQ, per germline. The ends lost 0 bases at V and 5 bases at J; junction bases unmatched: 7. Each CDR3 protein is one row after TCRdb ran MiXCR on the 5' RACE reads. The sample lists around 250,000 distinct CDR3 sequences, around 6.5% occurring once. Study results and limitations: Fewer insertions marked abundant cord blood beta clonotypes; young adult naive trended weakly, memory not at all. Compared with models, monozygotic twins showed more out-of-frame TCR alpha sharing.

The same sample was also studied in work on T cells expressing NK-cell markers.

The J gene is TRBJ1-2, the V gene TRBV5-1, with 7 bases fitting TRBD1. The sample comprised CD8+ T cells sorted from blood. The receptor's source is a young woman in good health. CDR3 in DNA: TGCGCCAGCAGCTTGGTCCAGGGGGACCCATATGGCTACACCTTC. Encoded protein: CASSLVQGDPYGYTF.